The rows below give T cell receptor beta chains drawn from one sample of a study of T cells in Graves' hyperthyroidism and ophthalmopathy. TCRdb processed the multiplex PCR reads anew with MiXCR; each CDR3 protein has one entry. The sample yields more than 500,000 distinct CDR3 sequences, around 15% seen once. Material: blood. These receptors were taken from a woman aged 40-49 years with Graves' hyperthyroidism. Both conserved end residues are part of each CDR3. D genes are given only for firm matches. The size entry is marked missing in some rows and otherwise reads once, few, many or a size class.

abundance	v_gene	d_gene	j_gene	CDR3aa	CDR3nt
many	TRBV6-1	TRBD2	TRBJ2-3	CASSPGRTSGTDTQYF	TGTGCCAGCAGCCCGGGAAGAACTAGCGGTACAGATACGCAGTATTTT
many	TRBV27	TRBD2	TRBJ2-1	CASSLGSGASYNEQFF	TGTGCCAGCAGTTTAGGTAGCGGGGCTTCCTACAATGAGCAGTTCTTC
many	TRBV2	.	TRBJ2-7	CASRTGTPTNEQYF	TGTGCCAGCAGGACCGGGACACCTACCAACGAGCAGTACTTC
few	TRBV4-1	.	TRBJ2-1	CASSQTGVEQFF	TGCGCCAGCAGCCAGACCGGGGTTGAGCAGTTCTTC
many	TRBV2	.	TRBJ2-1	CASSFSGGDYNEQFF	TGTGCCAGCAGTTTTAGCGGAGGGGACTACAATGAGCAGTTCTTC
many	TRBV28	.	TRBJ1-2	CASSIQDLGYTF	TGTGCCAGCAGCATACAGGACCTAGGGTACACCTTC
many	TRBV29-1	.	TRBJ1-1	CSVEGIELNTEAFF	TGCAGCGTTGAAGGGATAGAGCTGAACACTGAAGCTTTCTTT
many	TRBV3-1	.	TRBJ1-1	CASSQGPVTEAFF	TGTGCCAGCAGCCAGGGGCCGGTGACTGAAGCTTTCTTT
.	TRBV13	.	TRBJ2-2	CASSLEGNRQGGELFF	TGTGCCAGCAGCCTGGAAGGGAACAGACAAGGCGGGGAGCTGTTTTTT
few	TRBV24-1	.	TRBJ1-2	CATSESQGTYGYTF	TGTGCCACCAGTGAGTCACAGGGCACCTATGGCTACACCTTC
few	TRBV9	TRBD1	TRBJ1-2	CASSVGGGTDGYTF	TGTGCCAGCAGCGTAGGTGGAGGGACAGATGGCTACACCTTC
few	TRBV10-3	TRBD2	TRBJ2-1	CAISVGGRGYNEQFF	TGTGCCATCAGTGTCGGCGGGAGGGGCTACAATGAGCAGTTCTTC
few	TRBV19	TRBD2	TRBJ2-7	CASALGAGPYEQYF	TGTGCCAGTGCCCTAGGAGCGGGGCCTTACGAGCAGTACTTC
many	TRBV5-1	.	TRBJ2-7	CASSRDNSYEQYF	TGCGCCAGCAGCCGAGACAACTCCTACGAGCAGTACTTC
.	TRBV28	TRBD2	TRBJ2-3	CASSLRGGVNTQYF	TGTGCCAGCAGTTTACGCGGGGGGGTGAATACGCAGTATTTT
many	TRBV30	TRBD1	TRBJ1-5	CAWSVGGLQPQHF	TGTGCCTGGAGTGTAGGGGGCCTTCAGCCCCAGCATTTT
many	TRBV28	.	TRBJ1-1	CASSLLGAGSTEAFF	TGTGCCAGCAGTTTATTGGGGGCGGGGAGCACTGAAGCTTTCTTT
few	TRBV20-1	TRBD2	TRBJ2-7	CSASWDYEQHF	TGCAGTGCTAGTTGGGACTACGAGCAGCACTTC
many	TRBV7-6	.	TRBJ2-7	CASSLGHSSSYEQYF	TGTGCCAGCAGCTTGGGACACTCGAGCTCCTACGAGCAGTACTTC
.	TRBV12-3/TRBV12-4	TRBD2	TRBJ2-3	CASSEGAGVRNTQYF	TGTGCCAGCAGTGAAGGAGCGGGAGTCCGGAATACGCAGTATTTT
.	TRBV20-1	.	TRBJ2-1	CTAFGYAGTTYNEQFF	TGCACCGCATTCGGCTATGCGGGCACCACTTACAATGAGCAGTTCTTC
.	TRBV5-1	TRBD1	TRBJ1-1	CASSTTGFDTEAFF	TGCGCCAGCAGCACGACAGGGTTCGATACTGAAGCTTTCTTT
.	TRBV6-1	TRBD1	TRBJ1-2	CASSSGQGFSGYTF	TGTGCCAGCAGTTCCGGACAGGGCTTCAGTGGCTACACCTTC
many	TRBV2	.	TRBJ2-7	CASMGQYYEQYF	TGTGCCAGCATGGGACAATACTACGAGCAGTACTTC
.	TRBV27	.	TRBJ1-4	CASSLAGRNEKLFF	TGTGCCAGCAGTTTGGCCGGGAGGAATGAAAAACTGTTTTTT
many	TRBV12-3/TRBV12-4	.	TRBJ1-5	CASSFIPGLVQPQHF	TGTGCCAGCAGTTTCATCCCGGGGCTGGTTCAGCCCCAGCATTTT
many	TRBV27	TRBD1	TRBJ2-5	CASSWTGQETQYF	TGTGCCAGCAGTTGGACAGGGCAAGAGACCCAGTACTTC
many	TRBV12-3/TRBV12-4	TRBD2	TRBJ2-1	CASSLVGTSGYNEQFF	TGTGCCAGCAGTTTAGTCGGGACTAGCGGTTACAATGAGCAGTTCTTC
.	TRBV20-1	TRBD2	TRBJ2-1	CSARLAGWEQFF	TGCAGTGCTAGACTAGCGGGATGGGAGCAGTTCTTC
many	TRBV12-3/TRBV12-4	.	TRBJ2-7	CASSFRGRIHEQYF	TGTGCCAGCAGTTTTCGCGGACGGATCCACGAGCAGTACTTC
few	TRBV5-1	.	TRBJ2-5	CASSGGEGKQETQYF	TGCGCCAGCAGCGGGGGCGAGGGGAAACAAGAGACCCAGTACTTC
many	TRBV7-2	.	TRBJ2-2	CASNPGGGSGELFF	TGTGCCAGCAACCCAGGGGGCGGGAGCGGGGAGCTGTTTTTT
few	TRBV19	.	TRBJ1-4	CASSTSARTGEKLFF	TGTGCCAGTAGTACTTCAGCGCGGACGGGTGAAAAACTGTTTTTT
.	TRBV4-1	.	TRBJ1-2	CASSQDRTAYGYTF	TGCGCCAGCAGCCAAGACAGGACTGCCTATGGCTACACCTTC
.	TRBV4-2	.	TRBJ2-1	CASSQDPQVKAYNEQFF	TGTGCCAGCAGCCAAGACCCCCAGGTTAAGGCCTACAATGAGCAGTTCTTC
.	TRBV4-2	TRBD2	TRBJ2-1	CVSSQDILAGNEQFF	TGTGTCAGCAGCCAAGATATCCTAGCGGGGAATGAGCAGTTCTTC
many	TRBV3-1	.	TRBJ2-5	CASSQGTGETQYF	TGTGCCAGCAGCCAAGGAACCGGAGAGACCCAGTACTTC
many	TRBV24-1	TRBD1	TRBJ2-3	CATSDLLPTGGKPDTQYF	TGTGCCACCAGTGATTTGCTTCCGACAGGGGGAAAGCCAGATACGCAGTATTTT
many	TRBV11-3	.	TRBJ1-2	CASSLRGAPYGYTF	TGTGCCAGCAGCTTACGGGGGGCGCCCTATGGCTACACCTTC
many	TRBV7-2	.	TRBJ1-3	CASSYNRVSGNTIYF	TGTGCCAGCAGCTACAACAGGGTGTCCGGAAACACCATATATTTT
.	TRBV20-1	.	TRBJ1-3	CSATTGSGNTIYF	TGCAGTGCTACCACAGGCTCTGGAAACACCATATATTTT
many	TRBV7-8	.	TRBJ2-1	CASSLVQDPNEQFF	TGTGCCAGCAGCTTAGTTCAGGACCCAAATGAGCAGTTCTTC
.	TRBV19	TRBD1	TRBJ1-2	CASSTGQGANYGYTF	TGTGCCAGTAGTACGGGACAGGGGGCCAACTATGGCTACACCTTC
.	TRBV7-2	.	TRBJ1-1	CASSEPGQGWTTEAFF	TGTGCCAGCAGCGAACCAGGTCAGGGGTGGACCACTGAAGCTTTCTTT
many	TRBV11-2	.	TRBJ2-2	CASSVQISANTGELFF	TGTGCCAGCAGCGTTCAAATCTCCGCGAACACCGGGGAGCTGTTTTTT
many	TRBV30	.	TRBJ2-2	CAWTLDTYTGELFF	TGTGCCTGGACTCTGGACACTTACACCGGGGAGCTGTTTTTT
many	TRBV7-9	TRBD1	TRBJ1-3	CASSSGTASGNTIYF	TGTGCCAGCAGCTCTGGGACAGCCTCTGGAAACACCATATATTTT
few	TRBV29-1	.	TRBJ2-3	CGANPSGLSLTDTQYF	TGCGGCGCCAATCCCTCGGGGTTAAGTCTCACAGATACGCAGTATTTT
many	TRBV12-3/TRBV12-4	TRBD1	TRBJ1-1	CASRQDRGDTEAFF	TGTGCCAGCAGACAGGACAGGGGTGACACTGAAGCTTTCTTT
.	TRBV5-6	.	TRBJ1-4	CASSIRPGRNEKLFF	TGTGCCAGCAGCATTCGACCCGGGAGGAATGAAAAACTGTTTTTT
many	TRBV3-1	TRBD2	TRBJ2-7	CASSQALGGDYEQYF	TGTGCCAGCAGCCAAGCTTTGGGAGGGGACTACGAGCAGTACTTC
many	TRBV11-3	.	TRBJ2-5	CASSPLRLEQETQYF	TGTGCCAGCAGCCCCCTCCGTTTAGAACAAGAGACCCAGTACTTC
.	TRBV9	.	TRBJ1-5	CASSVSGTNQPQHF	TGTGCCAGCAGCGTATCAGGGACCAATCAGCCCCAGCATTTT
many	TRBV20-1	TRBD2	TRBJ2-3	CSATQTSGGTDTQYF	TGCAGTGCCACGCAGACTAGCGGAGGCACAGATACGCAGTATTTT
few	TRBV6-5	.	TRBJ2-7	CASSSQVSSYEQYF	TGTGCCAGCAGTTCGCAGGTTAGCTCCTACGAGCAGTACTTC
.	TRBV19	.	TRBJ1-2	CASSMAGRDYGYTF	TGTGCCAGTAGTATGGCAGGACGGGATTATGGCTACACCTTC
many	TRBV20-1	TRBD1	TRBJ2-3	CSASSPAGQGADTQYF	TGCAGTGCTTCCTCTCCGGCGGGACAGGGGGCAGATACGCAGTATTTT
many	TRBV20-1	.	TRBJ1-2	CSARTGPYGYTF	TGCAGTGCTAGAACAGGACCCTATGGCTACACCTTC